A single sample is the source of the 19 T cell receptor beta chains below, sequenced in a study of T cell responses to AZD1222 COVID-19 vaccine (dated by TCRdb to 2020 to 2022). Library preparation was by the immunoSEQ multiplex PCR assay. In TCRdb, the immuneACCESS table is reduced to in-frame sequences with V and J assigned. These tables do not hold every clone; where another copy was compared, an unresolved V gene accounts for under half, and the others remain unexplained. The sample yields approximately 180,000 clones; 88% were counted once. The top ten clones comprise around 7.9% of the sample. Per the publication, the time point label means: baseline before first vaccination. Sequenced material: peripheral blood, taken on day 0 of AZD1222 vaccination. Receptors originate from an adult in good health.

The gene calls are TRBV5-6 and TRBJ1-1; 10 bases match TRBD1. This CDR3 is built from 15 residues. Unmatched junction bases numbered 7, after V lost 2 bases and J lost 6 bases. Germline V gives CDR1 SGHDT, CDR2 YYEEEE. The CDR3 spells CASSFGTGEGAEAFF. The DNA for the CDR3 is TGTGCCAGCAGCTTTGGGACAGGGGAAGGCGCTGAAGCTTTCTTT.

In nucleotides, the CDR3 is TGTGCCAGCAGGAGGTCGGGGCAAGGAGGGGAGCTGTTTTTT. Its protein is CASRRSGQGGELFF. V gene TRBV7-2 combines with J gene TRBJ2-2; D possibly matches TRBD1 or TRBD2 (5 bases each). Germline V lookup: CDR1 SGHTA, CDR2 FQGNSA. This CDR3 region has 14 residues. Deletions cut 6 bases from V and 8 bases from J, with 16 bases between.

V gene TRBV30 combines with J gene TRBJ2-1; no definite D call. Trimming shortened V by 0 bases and J by 6 bases, and 9 bases separated the two germline ends. This CDR3 has 13 amino acids. Per germline, CDR1 GTSNPN and CDR2 SVGIG (reference sequence). CDR3 protein: CAWSVLPTNEQFF. The CDR3 nucleotides are TGTGCCTGGAGTGTACTTCCGACCAATGAGCAGTTCTTC.

The chain links TRBV3-1 (or the pseudogene TRBV3-2) to TRBJ1-6; D is possibly TRBD1 (5 bases). There are 15 residues in the CDR3. In germline, CDR1 is LGHDT, CDR2 YNNKEL (reference sequence). Trimming shortened V by 4 bases and J by 4 bases, and 11 bases separated the two germline ends. CDR3 sequence reads: CASSPRQTYNSPLHF. Written as DNA, the CDR3 is TGTGCCAGCAGCCCCCGACAGACATATAATTCACCCCTCCACTTT.

Here the CDR3 reads CASSSQGWGGYTF. The CDR3 DNA sequence: TGTGCCAGCAGTTCACAGGGTTGGGGTGGCTACACCTTC. This chain connects TRBV27 to TRBJ1-2, with D perhaps TRBD1 (6 bases). V was clipped by 4 bases and J by 7 bases, with 13 bases between them. The germline CDR1 and CDR2 sequences are MNHEY and SMNVEV (reference sequence). The CDR3 extends over 13 amino acids.

The chain is built from TRBV9 and TRBJ2-2; TRBD2 aligns across 7 bases. Germline lookup yields CDR1 SGDLS and CDR2 YYNGEE. CDR3 length: 15 amino acids. The junction had 2 bases not matched to a gene; V was cut back by 1 base and J by 2 bases. The CDR3 sequence is CASSVRLANTGELFF. The CDR3 nucleotides are TGTGCCAGCAGCGTAAGACTAGCCAACACCGGGGAGCTGTTTTTT.

The chain uses TRBV5-1 and TRBJ1-1, with 11 nucleotides matching TRBD1. V trimming: 1 base; J trimming: 6 bases; junction bases outside the gene matches: 8. The germline V gene has CDR1 SGHRS and CDR2 YFSETQ. The CDR3 is 16 amino acids. In DNA, the CDR3 is TGCGCCAGCAGCTTGTGGGGAGGACAGGGGGCATCTGAAGCTTTCTTT. It is translated as CASSLWGGQGASEAFF.

The rearrangement links TRBV7-3 to TRBJ2-5; a weak D match, TRBD1 (6 bases). Germline CDR1 is SGHTA and CDR2 is FQGTGA. The CDR3 totals 14 residues. V dropped 5 bases and J dropped 7 bases, with 17 bases sitting between them. The CDR3 region has the DNA TGTGCCAGCAGCCCCTTACAGGGATCCGGGACCCAGTACTTC. Translating gives CASSPLQGSGTQYF.

The V gene is TRBV4-3, the J gene TRBJ1-2; D possibly corresponds to TRBD1 (6 bases). The germline gives CDR1 LGHNA, CDR2 YSLEER. The CDR3 is made up of 19 amino acids. V was clipped by 0 bases and J by 3 bases, with 23 bases between them. CDR3 amino acids: CASSQDLVGAVQGDYGYTF. CDR3 bases: TGCGCCAGCAGCCAAGATTTGGTGGGGGCCGTGCAAGGGGACTATGGCTACACCTTC.

This clone was detected once. V usage is TRBV19 and J usage is TRBJ1-2; possibly TRBD1 for D (6 bases). Trimming removed 4 bases at V and 8 bases at J, with 14 bases between. Germline V gives CDR1 LNHDA, CDR2 SQIVND (reference sequence). CDR3 length: 13 amino acids. CDR3 sequence: CASSTHREEGYTF. DNA of the CDR3: TGTGCCAGTAGTACCCACAGGGAGGAAGGCTACACCTTC. Based on the CDR3 plus reference TRBV19 and TRBJ1-2, the full variable domain is DGGITQSPKYLFRKEGQNVTLSCEQNLNHDAMYWYRQDPGQGLRLIYYSQIVNDFQKGDIAEGYSVSREKKESFPLTVTSAQKNPTAFYLCASSTHREEGYTFGSGTRLTVV.

The gene calls are TRBV19 and TRBJ2-5; D perhaps matches TRBD1 (5 bases). This CDR3 has 13 amino acids. V lost 3 bases, J lost 2 bases, and 7 bases lay in between. Germline loops: CDR1 LNHDA, CDR2 SQIVND (reference sequence). The CDR3 reads CASSINRQETQYF. The CDR3 DNA is TGTGCCAGTAGTATTAACAGGCAAGAGACCCAGTACTTC.

V and J are TRBV9 and TRBJ2-1, with 10 bases lining up with TRBD1. The CDR3 is made up of 16 amino acids. Germline CDR1 and CDR2: SGDLS and YYNGEE. The junction had 12 bases not matched to a gene; V was cut back by 7 bases and J by 5 bases. In DNA form, the CDR3 reads TGTGCCAGCGGCCCCCGCGCGGGACAGGGGCACAATGAGCAGTTCTTC. It encodes CASGPRAGQGHNEQFF.

This clone was seen once. V gene TRBV7-2 combines with J gene TRBJ1-2, with D uncertain. Germline CDR1 SGHTA, CDR2 FQGNSA. The CDR3 is 13 amino acids. V lost 2 bases and J lost 8, with 12 bases in between. The CDR3, as DNA: TGTGCCAGCAGCTTACCAAGATCCGAGGGCTACACCTTC. It specifies CASSLPRSEGYTF.

The chain combines TRBV6-5 with TRBJ2-1; D could derive from TRBD1 or TRBD2 (6 bases each). CDR3 length equals 12 residues. Trimming shortened V by 10 bases and J by 9 bases, and 16 bases separated the two germline ends. Germline V gene lookup returns CDR1 MNHEY and CDR2 SVGAGI. The CDR3 region is CATGLGGVEQFF. CDR3 DNA: TGTGCCACCGGGCTGGGGGGCGTTGAGCAGTTCTTC.

The genes are TRBV24-1 and TRBJ2-2; 10 nucleotides agree with TRBD2. The CDR3 extends over 19 amino acids. Trimming took 4 bases from V and 4 from J; bases not matched to a gene: 14. The germline V gene encodes CDR1 KGHDR and CDR2 SFDVKD. CDR3 amino acids: CATSDSAVASGGLTGELFF. DNA of the CDR3: TGTGCCACCAGTGACTCGGCGGTAGCTAGCGGGGGACTCACCGGGGAGCTGTTTTTT.

This rearrangement joins TRBV3-1 (or the pseudogene TRBV3-2) to TRBJ2-1; D is possibly TRBD2 (5 bases). This CDR3 is 15 amino acids long. CDR1 is LGHDT, CDR2 YNNKEL, per germline (reference sequence). V lost 0 bases, J lost 5 bases, and 11 bases lay in between. CDR3 residues: CASSQDTRRHNEQFF. CDR3 coding DNA: TGTGCCAGCAGCCAAGATACTAGGCGACACAATGAGCAGTTCTTC.

Worth noting for this clone: Other DNA sequences in the sample encode the same CDR3. The genes are TRBV5-1 and TRBJ1-1, with D possibly TRBD1 on 5 matching bases. This CDR3 comprises 13 residues. V dropped 6 bases and J dropped 0 bases, with 9 bases sitting between them. CDR1 and CDR2 (germline): SGHRS, YFSETQ. Written as DNA, the CDR3 is TGCGCCAGCAAGGAAGGGGTGAACACTGAAGCTTTCTTT. The encoded protein is CASKEGVNTEAFF.

The V call is TRBV19, the J call TRBJ2-3, with D tentatively TRBD2 (5 bases). Germline CDR1 LNHDA, CDR2 SQIVND (reference sequence). This CDR3 spans 13 amino acids. V was pared by 5 bases and J by 4 bases, with 10 bases between. CDR3 residues: CASSEGHSDTQYF. In DNA form, the CDR3 reads TGTGCCAGTAGTGAGGGCCACTCAGATACGCAGTATTTT.

On this clone: The same CDR3 is also encoded by other DNA sequences in this sample. This sequence joins TRBV7-3 and TRBJ2-2; D remains unclear. V was trimmed by 2 bases and J by 6 bases, leaving 7 bases between them. The CDR3 is made up of 13 amino acids. The germline gives CDR1 SGHTA, CDR2 FQGTGA. The CDR3 nucleotides read TGTGCCAGCAGCTTACTAGTTCCCGGGGAGCTGTTTTTT. It encodes CASSLLVPGELFF.